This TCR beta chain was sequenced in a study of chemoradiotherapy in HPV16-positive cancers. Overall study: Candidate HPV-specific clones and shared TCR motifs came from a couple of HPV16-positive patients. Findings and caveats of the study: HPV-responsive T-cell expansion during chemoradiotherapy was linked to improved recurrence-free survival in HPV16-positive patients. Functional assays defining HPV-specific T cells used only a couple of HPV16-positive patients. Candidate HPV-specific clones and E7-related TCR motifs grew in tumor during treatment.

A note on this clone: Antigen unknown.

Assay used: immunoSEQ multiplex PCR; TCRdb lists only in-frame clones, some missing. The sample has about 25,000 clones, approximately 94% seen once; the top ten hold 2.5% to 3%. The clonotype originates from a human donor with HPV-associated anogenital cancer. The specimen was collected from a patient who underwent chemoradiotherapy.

In nucleotides, the CDR3 is TGCAGCGCTTCGGCGGATACGCAGTATTTT. Protein sequence: CSASADTQYF. The chain has TRBV29-1 and TRBJ2-3; unclear D gene. Trimming cost V 7 bases and J 6 bases, with 8 bases left between them. Germline assignment: CDR1 SQVTM and CDR2 ANQGSEA. The CDR3 length is 10 residues.